This is a list of T cell receptor beta chains from one sample in a study of CD8 T cells in Susac syndrome. One entry per CDR3 protein, called by TCRdb with MiXCR from the immunoSEQ multiplex PCR reads. The sample yields around 80,000 distinct CDR3 sequences, around 94% seen once. Sequenced sample: CD8+ T cells from PBMCs. Every receptor here comes from a human donor in good health. Both conserved end residues are part of each CDR3. D genes are given only for firm matches. The size entry is marked missing in some rows and otherwise reads once, few, many or a size class.

TRBD2	-	TRBV20-1	TRBJ2-1	CSATDYAGDNEQFF	TGCAGTGCTACCGACTACGCGGGGGACAATGAGCAGTTCTTC
TRBD1	-	TRBV4-1	TRBJ2-7	CASSQTGTGGSYEQYF	TGCGCCAGCAGCCAGACTGGGACAGGGGGCTCCTACGAGCAGTACTTC
TRBD1	-	TRBV12-3/TRBV12-4	TRBJ2-1	CASSTDRAAYEQFF	TGTGCCAGCAGTACCGACAGGGCGGCATATGAGCAGTTCTTC
-	-	TRBV24-1	TRBJ2-2	CATSDLQVAPGELFF	TGTGCCACCAGTGATTTGCAGGTGGCCCCCGGGGAGCTGTTTTTT
-	-	TRBV4-1	TRBJ1-2	CASSQVGAGRGNYGYTF	TGCGCCAGCAGCCAAGTAGGGGCAGGGCGAGGTAACTATGGCTACACCTTC
-	-	TRBV9	TRBJ2-2	CASSVSQGPTGELFF	TGTGCCAGCAGCGTTTCGCAGGGTCCCACCGGGGAGCTGTTTTTT
-	-	TRBV4-1	TRBJ1-5	CASSQGDTYQPQHF	TGCGCCAGCAGCCAAGGGGACACTTATCAGCCCCAGCATTTT
TRBD1	-	TRBV28	TRBJ2-7	CASSLPPDRGPYEQYF	TGTGCCAGCAGTCTCCCCCCGGACAGGGGACCTTACGAGCAGTACTTC
-	-	TRBV4-2	TRBJ2-5	CASSQDRAGEETQYF	TGTGCCAGCAGCCAAGATCGGGCGGGTGAAGAGACCCAGTACTTC
-	-	TRBV25-1	TRBJ1-1	CASSAGPNTEAFF	TGTGCCAGCAGTGCTGGACCGAACACTGAAGCTTTCTTT
-	-	TRBV2	TRBJ2-1	CASTPISSGVDEQFF	TGTGCCAGCACCCCTATAAGTAGTGGAGTCGATGAGCAGTTCTTC
-	-	TRBV28	TRBJ2-1	CASSLLTSPPEQFF	TGTGCCAGCAGTTTGTTGACATCGCCCCCTGAGCAGTTCTTC
-	-	TRBV4-1	TRBJ1-2	CASSQVQTNYGYTF	TGCGCCAGCAGCCAAGTACAAACTAACTATGGCTACACCTTC
TRBD1	-	TRBV27	TRBJ2-3	CASSYRGRADTQYF	TGTGCCAGCAGTTACAGGGGGCGGGCAGATACGCAGTATTTT
-	-	TRBV6-2/TRBV6-3	TRBJ2-1	CASSYGLAGNEQFF	TGTGCCAGCAGTTACGGGCTAGCTGGCAATGAGCAGTTCTTC
TRBD1	-	TRBV29-1	TRBJ1-1	CSVEAWTQGAARMNTEAFF	TGCAGCGTTGAAGCATGGACACAGGGGGCCGCCAGAATGAACACTGAAGCTTTCTTT
TRBD1	-	TRBV5-4	TRBJ1-2	CASSFGTGADGYTF	TGTGCCAGCAGCTTTGGGACAGGGGCGGATGGCTACACCTTC
-	-	TRBV9	TRBJ1-2	CASSLGQTGYTF	TGTGCCAGCAGCCTCGGACAAACAGGCTACACCTTC
TRBD1	-	TRBV13	TRBJ1-1	CASTTGQGYTEAFF	TGTGCCAGCACCACCGGACAGGGATACACTGAAGCTTTCTTT
-	once	TRBV20-1	TRBJ1-1	CSARDQRGGTEAFF	TGCAGTGCTAGAGATCAACGGGGAGGCACTGAAGCTTTCTTT
-	-	TRBV9	TRBJ1-6	CASSVEGHFTYNSPLHF	TGTGCCAGCAGCGTAGAAGGTCACTTCACATACAATTCACCCCTCCACTTT
-	-	TRBV6-5	TRBJ1-5	CASSYFQPQHF	TGTGCCAGCAGTTACTTCCAGCCCCAGCATTTT
TRBD1	-	TRBV16	TRBJ1-1	CASSPTGDTEVFF	TGTGCCAGCAGCCCTACAGGGGACACTGAAGTTTTCTTT
TRBD1	-	TRBV7-3	TRBJ2-3	CASSLRGQDSTDTQYF	TGTGCCAGCAGCTTAAGGGGACAGGATAGCACAGATACGCAGTATTTT
-	once	TRBV12-5	TRBJ1-2	CASGWNREDGYTF	TGTGCTAGTGGTTGGAACAGGGAAGATGGCTACACCTTC
-	-	TRBV5-1	TRBJ2-1	CASSLTDKTYNEQFF	TGCGCCAGCAGCTTGACGGATAAGACCTACAATGAGCAGTTCTTC
-	-	TRBV24-1	TRBJ2-1	CATSDLRGQYNEQFF	TGTGCCACCAGTGATTTGCGCGGACAGTACAATGAGCAGTTCTTC
-	-	TRBV3-1	TRBJ2-1	CASSQGLIEFF	TGTGCCAGCAGCCAGGGACTTATTGAGTTCTTC
-	-	TRBV7-2	TRBJ1-1	CASTLLGGRVNTEAFF	TGTGCCAGCACCCTTTTGGGAGGCAGAGTCAACACTGAAGCTTTCTTT
-	-	TRBV30	TRBJ1-1	CAWSVVRAPWKNTEAFF	TGTGCCTGGAGTGTGGTAAGGGCCCCTTGGAAGAACACTGAAGCTTTCTTT
TRBD1	-	TRBV14	TRBJ2-1	CASSRRVPGQPYNEQFF	TGTGCCAGCAGCCGCCGAGTACCGGGACAGCCCTACAATGAGCAGTTCTTC
-	-	TRBV5-1	TRBJ2-5	CASSLVGEFKETQYF	TGCGCCAGCAGCTTGGTGGGGGAATTTAAAGAGACCCAGTACTTC
-	-	TRBV24-1	TRBJ2-1	CATSSSLGPPGYNEQFF	TGTGCCACCAGTTCCTCACTAGGTCCTCCGGGATACAATGAGCAGTTCTTC
-	-	TRBV15	TRBJ1-1	CATSRAYARNTEAFF	TGTGCCACCAGCAGAGCCTACGCCAGAAACACTGAAGCTTTCTTT
-	-	TRBV19	TRBJ1-1	CASSIYSSPTEAFF	TGTGCCAGTAGTATATACTCCAGTCCCACTGAAGCTTTCTTT
-	-	TRBV20-1	TRBJ1-1	CSALRVRTEAFF	TGCAGTGCCCTCAGGGTCCGAACTGAAGCTTTCTTT
TRBD1	once	TRBV7-2	TRBJ1-2	CASESGTGGFYGYTF	TGTGCCAGCGAATCCGGGACAGGGGGCTTCTATGGCTACACCTTC
TRBD2	-	TRBV20-1	TRBJ2-5	CSASPRTSGRYETQYF	TGCAGTGCTTCCCCTCGGACTAGCGGGAGATATGAGACCCAGTACTTC
-	-	TRBV6-2/TRBV6-3	TRBJ2-5	CASSLRGREETQYF	TGTGCCAGCTCCCTCAGGGGCAGGGAAGAGACCCAGTACTTC
-	-	TRBV9	TRBJ1-5	CASSVASGQNQPQHF	TGTGCCAGCAGCGTAGCTTCAGGGCAGAATCAGCCCCAGCATTTT
-	-	TRBV12-3/TRBV12-4	TRBJ1-5	CASSLKASNQPQHF	TGTGCCAGCAGTTTAAAGGCTAGCAATCAGCCCCAGCATTTT
-	-	TRBV29-1	TRBJ2-7	CSVRRGTYEQYF	TGCAGCGTTCGCAGAGGGACCTACGAGCAGTACTTC
TRBD2	-	TRBV11-1	TRBJ2-2	CASSSGLAEHTGELFF	TGTGCCAGCAGCTCGGGACTAGCGGAGCACACCGGGGAGCTGTTTTTT
-	-	TRBV7-6	TRBJ2-2	CASRDSWELFF	TGTGCCAGCAGGGACTCATGGGAGCTGTTTTTT
-	-	TRBV12-3/TRBV12-4	TRBJ1-5	CASSLEFNQPQHF	TGTGCCAGCAGTTTAGAGTTCAATCAGCCCCAGCATTTT
TRBD2	-	TRBV24-1	TRBJ2-1	CATSDSSGRRDEQFF	TGTGCCACCAGTGATTCCAGCGGGAGGAGAGATGAGCAGTTCTTC
TRBD1	-	TRBV18	TRBJ2-7	CASSPDRGSPIRYEQYF	TGTGCCAGCTCACCCGACAGGGGTTCCCCAATTCGGTACGAGCAGTACTTC
-	once	TRBV5-1	TRBJ1-2	CASSLDLGGSYGYTF	TGCGCCAGCAGCTTGGATCTGGGAGGAAGCTATGGCTACACCTTC
-	-	TRBV7-9	TRBJ2-1	CASSPAIEQFF	TGTGCCAGCAGCCCTGCGATTGAGCAGTTCTTC
-	-	TRBV7-9	TRBJ1-1	CASSFSGEGNTEAFF	TGTGCCAGCAGCTTCTCGGGGGAGGGGAACACTGAAGCTTTCTTT